This is a list of T cell receptor beta chains from one sample in a study of response to subunit inactivated influenza vaccine. TCRdb itself ran the RT-PCR reads through MiXCR, one entry per CDR3 protein. The sample holds around 490,000 distinct CDR3 sequences, 7.6% seen once. This sample comprised PBMCs from blood, obtained roughly 24 months after vaccination. These receptors were obtained from a man between 45 and 75 years old who received an inactivated influenza vaccine. CDR3s include the opening cysteine and the closing phenylalanine or tryptophan. D genes are given only for firm matches. The size entry is marked missing in some rows and otherwise reads once, few, many or a size class.

many	TRBD1	TRBV4-3	TRBJ2-7	TGCGCCAGCAGCAAGGACAGGCTGTCCTACGAGCAGTACTTC	CASSKDRLSYEQYF
many	NA	TRBV9	TRBJ2-7	TGTGCCAGCAGCGTTGGGAGCGAGCAGTACTTC	CASSVGSEQYF
many	NA	TRBV20-1	TRBJ2-5	TGCAGTGCTCTCCAAGAGACCCAGTACTTC	CSALQETQYF
NA	NA	TRBV7-2	TRBJ1-2	TGTGCCAGCAGCTCCTTTATTCGTGCTAACTATGGCTACACCTTC	CASSSFIRANYGYTF
NA	NA	TRBV11-2	TRBJ2-1	TGTGCCAGCAGCTTAGCTCCTGGGGAGCAGTTCTTC	CASSLAPGEQFF
many	TRBD2	TRBV6-5	TRBJ2-3	TGTGCCAGCAGTTACGAGCGGGGCGCAGATACGCAGTATTTT	CASSYERGADTQYF
NA	NA	TRBV7-2	TRBJ1-2	TGTGCCAGCAGCTTAGAGCCAGTTAAAACTAACTATGGCTACACCTTC	CASSLEPVKTNYGYTF
NA	TRBD1	TRBV7-2	TRBJ1-4	TGTGCCAGCAGCTTTCAGGGGGGTTCAGGTGAAAAACTGTTTTTT	CASSFQGGSGEKLFF
NA	NA	TRBV25-1	TRBJ2-7	TGTGCCAGCAGTGAAACCCCGGCCTACGAGCAGTACTTC	CASSETPAYEQYF
NA	TRBD1	TRBV29-1	TRBJ1-1	TGCAGCGCCCGCGGACAGGGCACTGAAGCTTTCTTT	CSARGQGTEAFF
NA	NA	TRBV28	TRBJ2-1	TGTGCCAGCAGTTCCCCTAGGCGTGAGCAGTTCTTC	CASSSPRREQFF
NA	TRBD2	TRBV20-1	TRBJ2-2	TGCAGTGCTAGAGTCAGCGGGAGCCAGAACACCGGGGAGCTGTTTTTT	CSARVSGSQNTGELFF
many	NA	TRBV12-3/TRBV12-4	TRBJ2-1	TGTGCCAGCAGTTTCTACGTCCGGGAGGAGCAGTTCTTC	CASSFYVREEQFF
few	NA	TRBV7-9	TRBJ1-2	TGTGCCAGCAGGCCCCCGGACACAGTCGACTATGGCTACACCTTC	CASRPPDTVDYGYTF
few	NA	TRBV11-2	TRBJ2-1	TGTGCCAGCAGCTTAGAGGGGTCGGGTAGGGCCGGGGGCGAGCAGTTCTTC	CASSLEGSGRAGGEQFF
many	NA	TRBV5-6	TRBJ2-3	TGTGCCAGCAGCCCCGTAAGCCCGGGAGATACGCAGTATTTT	CASSPVSPGDTQYF
many	NA	TRBV28	TRBJ2-5	TGTGCCAGCAGCTCCAATAAAGAGACCCAGTACTTC	CASSSNKETQYF
many	TRBD1	TRBV12-3/TRBV12-4	TRBJ1-3	TGTGCCAGCAGTTTAGACAGGGGGCTTACTGGAAACACCATATATTTT	CASSLDRGLTGNTIYF
many	NA	TRBV3-1	TRBJ2-7	TGTGCCAGCAGCCTCACGCAGAACCCTTACGAGCAGTACTTC	CASSLTQNPYEQYF
many	TRBD2	TRBV10-3	TRBJ2-7	TGTGCCATCAGTGCCAAGGGACTAGCGGCCGAGCAGTACTTC	CAISAKGLAAEQYF
few	NA	TRBV5-6	TRBJ2-7	TGTGCCAGCAGCTTGGACCCAGGGGGGGTCCACGAGCAGTACTTC	CASSLDPGGVHEQYF
few	NA	TRBV20-1	TRBJ1-1	TGCAGTGCTAGAGTTGGGACAAAGAACACTGAAGCTTTCTTT	CSARVGTKNTEAFF
NA	TRBD2	TRBV20-1	TRBJ2-2	TGCAGTGCTAGAGATTACGGGGGGGGTGCCGGGGAGCTGTTTTTT	CSARDYGGGAGELFF
few	NA	TRBV12-3/TRBV12-4	TRBJ2-2	TGTGCCAGCAGTTCCGGGTGGCAAACGAACACCGGGGAGCTGTTTTTT	CASSSGWQTNTGELFF
NA	TRBD1	TRBV27	TRBJ2-5	TGTGCCAGCAGTTTAGTGTTCGGGACAGCGGAGACCCAGTACTTC	CASSLVFGTAETQYF
NA	TRBD2	TRBV20-1	TRBJ2-3	TGCAGTGCTAGAGATGCTAGCGGGGGGATAGATACGCAGTATTTT	CSARDASGGIDTQYF
few	TRBD2	TRBV15	TRBJ2-1	TGTGCCACCAGTCTCACGGGGGGGGCTTCCTACAATGAGCAGTTCTTC	CATSLTGGASYNEQFF
many	NA	TRBV13	TRBJ2-3	TGTGCCAGCAGCCCTAGTGATCGCACAGATACGCAGTATTTT	CASSPSDRTDTQYF
once	NA	TRBV6-2/TRBV6-3	TRBJ1-1	TGTGCCAGCAGTGACAGGTCTTGGACTGAAGCTTTCTTT	CASSDRSWTEAFF
few	NA	TRBV9	TRBJ2-3	TGTGCCAGCAGCCCGTCGAGACAACCTAGCACAGATACGCAGTATTTT	CASSPSRQPSTDTQYF
many	NA	TRBV5-1	TRBJ2-5	TGCGCCAGCAGCTTGGCCGACTACCAAGAGACCCAGTACTTC	CASSLADYQETQYF
NA	NA	TRBV29-1	TRBJ2-1	TGCAGCGTGGGACTCTACTACAATGAGCAGTTCTTC	CSVGLYYNEQFF
NA	NA	TRBV4-3	TRBJ1-5	TGCGCCAGCAGCCAAGAGGCGGGGGGGAATCAGCCCCAGCATTTT	CASSQEAGGNQPQHF
few	NA	TRBV19	TRBJ2-3	TGTGCCAGTAGTATCGGACTTTTCACAGATACGCAGTATTTT	CASSIGLFTDTQYF
many	NA	TRBV29-1	TRBJ2-5	TGCAGCGTTGTAGGGGCGGGGGAGACCCAGTACTTC	CSVVGAGETQYF
many	NA	TRBV6-2/TRBV6-3	TRBJ2-1	TGTGCCAGCAGTTACTCGATCACTATCGATGAGCAGTTCTTC	CASSYSITIDEQFF
many	NA	TRBV20-1	TRBJ1-1	TGCAGTGCCCGGCCCGTCACTGGCACTGAAGCTTTCTTT	CSARPVTGTEAFF
NA	NA	TRBV12-3/TRBV12-4	TRBJ2-3	TGTGCCAGCAGTTTAGACACCGGCACAGATACGCAGTATTTT	CASSLDTGTDTQYF
few	NA	TRBV9	TRBJ2-2	TGTGCCAGCAGCGTTCTCACCCCCGGGGAGCTGTTTTTT	CASSVLTPGELFF
many	NA	TRBV5-1	TRBJ2-3	TGCGCCAGCAGCTTGAGCACAGATACGCAGTATTTT	CASSLSTDTQYF
NA	NA	TRBV12-3/TRBV12-4	TRBJ1-4	TGTGCCAGCAGTTCCGGGAGAGCTAATGAAAAACTGTTTTTT	CASSSGRANEKLFF
many	TRBD1	TRBV12-3/TRBV12-4	TRBJ1-1	TGTGCCAGCAGCTTGCAGGGGGGACTGAACACTGAAGCTTTCTTT	CASSLQGGLNTEAFF
few	TRBD2	TRBV7-2	TRBJ2-7	TGTGCCAGCAGCTTAGGTCAGACTAGCCCTGGGGAGCAGTACTTC	CASSLGQTSPGEQYF
few	NA	TRBV18	TRBJ2-5	TGTGCCAGCTCACCAAATATCCCGGGACTCTCTTCGACCCAGTACTTC	CASSPNIPGLSSTQYF
few	NA	TRBV5-1	TRBJ2-2	TGCGCCAGCAGCACCCCCGGGCCCGAGCCCGGGGAGCTGTTTTTT	CASSTPGPEPGELFF
NA	NA	TRBV3-1	TRBJ2-7	TGTGCCAGCAGCCAATCCCCGAACTACGAGCAGTACTTC	CASSQSPNYEQYF
many	NA	TRBV11-1	TRBJ2-1	TGTGCCAGCAGCTTAGCGCTTAATTTCGCGGGGATGTACAATGAGCAGTTCTTC	CASSLALNFAGMYNEQFF
few	TRBD2	TRBV7-2	TRBJ2-7	TGTGCCAGCAGCTTAGGAGGTTGGCGGGAGGGGCAGTACTTC	CASSLGGWREGQYF
NA	NA	TRBV5-4	TRBJ2-1	TGTGCCAGCACCTCTAGGGAGGGGGTGGGAAATGAGCAGTTCTTC	CASTSREGVGNEQFF
few	NA	TRBV2	TRBJ2-3	TGTGCCAGCTCCCGAGGGCGGGGCCCTAGCACAGATACGCAGTATTTT	CASSRGRGPSTDTQYF
NA	NA	TRBV7-6	TRBJ2-7	TGTGCCAGCAGCTTAGAAGACAGCAGCTCCTACGAGCAGTACTTC	CASSLEDSSSYEQYF
few	NA	TRBV5-5	TRBJ2-7	TGTGCCAGCAGCGACGTCCAGGGAGCCGAGCAGTACTTC	CASSDVQGAEQYF
many	NA	TRBV4-2	TRBJ1-1	TGTGCCAGCAGCCCGTGGGAGGGGGACACTGAAGCTTTCTTT	CASSPWEGDTEAFF